One and the same sample provided the 26 T cell receptor beta chains below, sequenced in a study of control samples from healthy donors and cancer patients. Sequencing used immunoSEQ multiplex PCR; TCRdb keeps in-frame clones, though not all of them. The repertoire holds 100,000 to 150,000 clones, with around 90% as singletons. Sample: blood. These receptors were taken from a man aged 18-30 years in good health.

The rearrangement links TRBV7-2 to TRBJ2-3; no firm D call. The CDR3 is 16 residues long. The V end lost 5 bases, the J end lost 2 bases, and 17 bases lay between the germline ends. The germline gives CDR1 SGHTA, CDR2 FQGNSA. CDR3 nucleotide sequence: TGTGCCAGCAGCCCAGACTCGGAAGGGCTCACAGATACGCAGTATTTT. Protein sequence: CASSPDSEGLTDTQYF.

V gene TRBV5-1 combines with J gene TRBJ1-5; no firm D call. V dropped 4 bases and J dropped 0 bases, with 11 bases sitting between them. Germline lookup yields CDR1 SGHRS and CDR2 YFSETQ. There are 15 residues in the CDR3. CDR3 in DNA: TGCGCCAGCAGCCCTCTGTCGGCTAGCAATCAGCCCCAGCATTTT. Amino acid sequence: CASSPLSASNQPQHF.

The chain is built from TRBV3-1 (or the pseudogene TRBV3-2) and TRBJ1-3, with D possibly being TRBD1 (6 bases). The V and J ends lost 9 bases and 2 bases respectively, with 26 bases between them. CDR3 length: 18 amino acids. Looked up from germline, CDR1 is LGHDT and CDR2 is YNNKEL (reference sequence). The chain's CDR3 is CASSGAGAADRPGNTIYF. The CDR3, as DNA: TGTGCCAGTTCGGGTGCAGGGGCTGCAGATAGACCTGGAAACACCATATATTTT.

V usage is TRBV19 and J usage is TRBJ2-1, with TRBD2 matching over 8 bases. Germline CDR1 reads LNHDA; CDR2 reads SQIVND (reference sequence). This CDR3 is built from 15 residues. Trimming took 2 bases from V and 6 from J; bases not matched to a gene: 6. This CDR3 is CASSISAGAPNEQFF. The CDR3 DNA sequence: TGTGCCAGTAGTATATCAGCGGGGGCCCCCAATGAGCAGTTCTTC.

V and J are TRBV7-9 and TRBJ2-1; 10 positions agree with TRBD2. The CDR3 runs 18 residues. Per germline, CDR1 SEHNR and CDR2 FQNEAQ (reference sequence). Trimming removed 0 bases from V and 8 bases from J; junction bases left unmatched: 13. CDR3 region: CASSLAFRLAGIRDEQFF. The CDR3 DNA is TGTGCCAGCAGCTTAGCTTTCAGACTAGCGGGTATTCGTGATGAGCAGTTCTTC.

The V gene is TRBV27, the J gene TRBJ1-4, with TRBD1 matching over 8 bases. With 3 bases clipped from V and 7 bases from J, the junction kept 4 bases outside the gene matches. The CDR3 is 14 amino acids. CDR1 and CDR2 from the germline V gene are MNHEY and SMNVEV (reference sequence). In DNA, the CDR3 is TGTGCCAGCAGTTTTTACAGGGGGAGTGAAAAACTGTTTTTT. This translates into CASSFYRGSEKLFF.

This chain joins TRBV23-1 and TRBJ1-1; D not resolved. TRBV23-1 belongs to the ORF category, with a function that is uncertain. Trimming took 3 bases from V and 4 from J, leaving 9 bases between them. The CDR3 extends over 13 amino acids. CDR3 amino acids: CASSHECLTEAFF. The CDR3, as DNA: TGCGCCAGCAGTCACGAATGCCTCACTGAAGCTTTCTTT.

This sequence joins TRBV19 and TRBJ1-1; TRBD1 aligns across 9 bases. With V trimmed by 6 bases and J by 5 bases, 4 bases remained unmatched. Germline CDR1 reads LNHDA; CDR2 reads SQIVND (reference sequence). This CDR3 has 13 amino acids. This CDR3 reads CASSDRGGTEAFF. The CDR3 bases are TGTGCCAGTAGCGACAGGGGGGGAACTGAAGCTTTCTTT.

This clone was detected only once. This sequence joins TRBV15 and TRBJ2-3; 16 bases are a match to TRBD2. V gave up 5 bases and J gave up 7 bases; unmatched junction bases: 12. The CDR3 is made up of 18 amino acids. Germline-derived CDR1 and CDR2 are LNHNV and YYDKDF (reference sequence). CDR3 sequence: CATSGPGTSGGAGNTQYF. As DNA, the CDR3 is TGTGCCACCAGCGGACCCGGGACTAGCGGGGGGGCAGGAAATACGCAGTATTTT.

The gene calls are TRBV6-5 and TRBJ2-6; D gene unclear. Trimming took 2 bases from V and 0 from J, leaving 5 bases between them. The length of the CDR3 is 15 residues. Germline V CDR1 and CDR2: MNHEY, SVGAGI. In DNA, the CDR3 is TGTGCCAGCAGTTACGATAGCTCTGGGGCCAACGTCCTGACTTTC. Translation: CASSYDSSGANVLTF.

V and J are TRBV6-5 and TRBJ1-3; D not certain. Trimming shortened V by 3 bases and J by 6 bases, and 6 bases separated the two germline ends. The CDR3 is 12 residues long. Germline lookup yields CDR1 MNHEY and CDR2 SVGAGI. The CDR3 protein is CASSYQANTIYF. CDR3 sequence (DNA): TGTGCCAGCAGTTATCAGGCAAACACCATATATTTT.

The chain employs TRBV5-1 and TRBJ1-1; D is perhaps TRBD1 (6 bases). Germline V lookup: CDR1 SGHRS, CDR2 YFSETQ. Trimming removed 0 bases from V and 4 bases from J, with 10 bases in between. The CDR3 contains 14 residues. The CDR3 loop is CASSLDGQLTEAFF. The CDR3, as DNA: TGCGCCAGCAGCTTGGATGGACAGCTCACTGAAGCTTTCTTT.

The gene calls are TRBV10-3 and TRBJ2-7; 11 nucleotides line up with TRBD2. The CDR3 runs to 16 residues. With 0 bases clipped from V and 5 bases from J, the junction kept 6 bases outside the gene matches. Germline CDR1 is ENHRY and CDR2 is SYGVKD. The CDR3 region is CAISESSTSGSHEQYV. Here the CDR3 DNA reads TGTGCCATCAGTGAGTCATCCACTAGCGGGAGCCACGAGCAGTACGTC.

J is TRBJ2-3 and V is TRBV4-1, with a weak D call TRBD2 (6 bases). This CDR3 is built from 15 residues. V was pared by 1 base and J by 3 bases, with 11 bases between. In germline, CDR1 is MGHRA, CDR2 YSYEKL. DNA for the CDR3: TGCGCCAGCAGCCAAGCGGGACTCCCAACAGATACGCAGTATTTT. Its protein is CASSQAGLPTDTQYF.

The chain is built from TRBV9 and TRBJ2-1, with D perhaps being TRBD1 or TRBD2 (5 bases each). Trimming took 4 bases from V and 6 from J, leaving 23 bases between them. The CDR3 length is 17 residues. Germline CDR1 SGDLS, CDR2 YYNGEE. CDR3 DNA: TGTGCCAGCAGCCCCCAACCGGACGGGACCCTCAGCAATGAGCAGTTCTTC. Amino acid sequence: CASSPQPDGTLSNEQFF.

V gene TRBV7-8 combines with J gene TRBJ2-1; 12 bases match TRBD2. V lost 5 bases and J lost 6; bases outside the gene matches: 8. Germline CDR1 SGHVS, CDR2 FQNEAQ. The CDR3 runs 16 residues. In DNA form, the CDR3 reads TGTGCCAGCAGCAAAGACCTAGCGGGGGGGTTCAATGAGCAGTTCTTC. Translating gives CASSKDLAGGFNEQFF.

The chain links TRBV5-1 to TRBJ2-1; 9 bases align to TRBD2. Trimming at V came to 0 bases and at J to 7 bases, leaving 8 bases not matched to a gene. The CDR3 totals 16 residues. Germline V lookup: CDR1 SGHRS, CDR2 YFSETQ. The CDR3 DNA is TGCGCCAGCAGCTTGGCCGGGACTAGCATTACAAATGAGCAGTTCTTC. Amino acids: CASSLAGTSITNEQFF.

This chain uses TRBV9 with TRBJ1-5; TRBD1 is a possible D gene (6 bases). Germline CDR1 and CDR2: SGDLS and YYNGEE. Trimming stripped 4 bases from V and 3 bases from J, with 14 bases between. This CDR3 comprises 15 residues. CDR3 sequence reads: CASSPTGLYNQPQHF. CDR3 bases: TGTGCCAGCAGCCCTACAGGGTTATACAATCAGCCCCAGCATTTT.

This clone was seen once. CDR3 in DNA: TGTGCCATCAGTGAGTCGATGAGTACAGGGTCAGATACGCAGTATTTT. Translation gives CAISESMSTGSDTQYF. This chain uses TRBV10-3 with TRBJ2-3; maybe TRBD1 (6 bases). Trimming removed 0 bases at V and 4 bases at J, with 14 bases between. CDR3 length equals 16 residues. Germline CDR1 is ENHRY and CDR2 is SYGVKD.

There are a few counts of this clone. The chain uses TRBV29-1 and TRBJ2-3; a possible D gene is TRBD1 (5 bases). The CDR3 is made up of 13 amino acids. The germline V gene has CDR1 SQVTM and CDR2 ANQGSEA. Trimming removed 4 bases from V and 0 bases from J, with 8 bases in between. The CDR3 protein is CSVGRQSTDTQYF. DNA of the CDR3: TGCAGCGTTGGGAGACAGAGCACAGATACGCAGTATTTT.

A single count supports this clone. V and J are TRBV6-5 and TRBJ1-2; possible D gene TRBD1, 5 bases. The V end was cut by 8 bases, the J end by 4 bases, with 11 bases between. Germline assignment: CDR1 MNHEY and CDR2 SVGAGI. The CDR3 covers 12 residues. The CDR3 loop is CASARGGYGYTF. The CDR3 DNA reads as TGTGCCAGCGCTAGGGGTGGCTATGGCTACACCTTC.

This rearrangement joins TRBV4-1 to TRBJ2-1; possibly TRBD1 for D (6 bases). The V gene lost 4 bases and the J gene lost 4 bases, with 14 bases spanning the gap. The germline gives CDR1 MGHRA, CDR2 YSYEKL. The CDR3 is 15 residues long. Here the CDR3 DNA reads TGCGCCAGCAGCCTGACGATGGGACAATACAATGAGCAGTTCTTC. Translated, it gives CASSLTMGQYNEQFF.

CDR3 sequence: CASSKVAWPREPCSSYNSPLHF. CDR3 DNA sequence: TGTGCCAGCAGCAAAGTCGCATGGCCACGAGAGCCTTGTAGCTCCTATAATTCACCCCTCCACTTT. The rearrangement joins TRBV21-1 to TRBJ1-6. TRBV21-1 is listed as a pseudogene. The CDR3 is 22 amino acids.

The J gene is TRBJ2-3, the V gene TRBV4-2; 9 positions agree with TRBD2. The CDR3 consists of 18 residues. J was trimmed by 7 bases and V by 4 bases; bases with no gene match: 18. Germline CDR1 is LGHNA and CDR2 is YNFKEQ. For the CDR3, the DNA is TGTGCCAGCAGCCCCGACCAGGTGGCGGGGGGGGCGGGAAATACGCAGTATTTT. Residues: CASSPDQVAGGAGNTQYF.

This sequence joins TRBV5-1 and TRBJ1-1; 9 bases match TRBD1. The CDR3 contains 18 residues. Germline CDR1 and CDR2: SGHRS and YFSETQ. With V trimmed by 2 bases and J by 0 bases, 11 bases remained unmatched. The CDR3, as DNA: TGCGCCAGCAGCTTTCGGTCACAGGGGGCAGGGGTGAACACTGAAGCTTTCTTT. It translates to CASSFRSQGAGVNTEAFF.

The V and J genes are TRBV28 and TRBJ2-4, with 7 positions matching TRBD1. V was clipped by 6 bases and J by 5 bases; unmatched bases: 10. The CDR3 extends over 15 amino acids. Per germline, CDR1 MDHEN and CDR2 SYDVKM. The CDR3 region is CASRHEQGRENIQYF. The CDR3 DNA is TGTGCCAGCAGACACGAACAGGGGCGCGAAAACATTCAGTACTTC.